This TCR beta chain was observed in a study of radiotherapy plus CTLA-4 blockade in lung cancer. Study context: Among enrolled patients, roughly 20% responded and roughly 31% achieved disease control. Study-wide points: Clones of tumor-derived TCRs expanded in blood after radiotherapy plus ipilimumab.

Each patient with chemo-refractory metastatic non-small-cell lung cancer was treated with focal radiation plus CTLA-4 blockade using ipilimumab. V lost 7 bases and J 4 bases, leaving 15 bases between the germline ends. From germline, CDR1 is SNHLY and CDR2 FYNNEI. CDR3 size: 14 residues. In the case of this clone: Its specificity is not known.

The method was immunoSEQ multiplex PCR; TCRdb's version includes in-frame clones alone and lacks a portion of them. The table records approximately 100,000 clones, 85% to 90% of them present only once. The chain combines TRBV2 with TRBJ2-3; D remains ambiguous. The sequenced sample was peripheral blood, obtained from a patient treated with radiotherapy plus ipilimumab. The clonotype originates from a human donor with non-small cell lung cancer that progressed on radiotherapy plus ipilimumab. Some clones in this sample may be carry-over from other donors' samples. The CDR3, as DNA: TGTGCCAGCAATTTGGGTATTATGTCAGATACGCAGTATTTT. Protein: CASNLGIMSDTQYF. Full variable domain (outside the CDR3, taken from reference TRBV2 and TRBJ2-3): EPEVTQTPSHQVTQMGQEVILRCVPISNHLYFYWYRQILGQKVEFLVSFYNNEISEKSEIFDDQFSVERPDGSNFTLKIRSTKLEDSAMYFCASNLGIMSDTQYFGPGTRLTVL.